The T cell receptor (beta chain) under discussion was sequenced for a study of T cell repertoires in cytomegalovirus infection. Germline V gene lookup returns CDR1 SGHVS and CDR2 FQNEAQ. The CDR3 covers 14 residues. V trimming: 3 bases; J trimming: 8 bases; junction bases outside the gene matches: 4. One entry per CDR3 protein results from TCRdb running MiXCR on the reads. The sample yields hundreds of thousands of distinct CDR3 sequences, less than 25% seen once. The table lists this clonotype with a few counts. The TCR originated in a human donor in good health (CMV status not recorded). Some clones in this sample may be carry-over from other donors' samples. Source material: CD8+ T cells from PBMCs. This chain joins TRBV7-8 and TRBJ1-4; 9 bases line up with TRBD1. CDR3 sequence reads: CASSLGQGLEKLFF. The CDR3 bases are TGTGCCAGCAGCTTGGGACAGGGTTTGGAAAAACTGTTTTTT.